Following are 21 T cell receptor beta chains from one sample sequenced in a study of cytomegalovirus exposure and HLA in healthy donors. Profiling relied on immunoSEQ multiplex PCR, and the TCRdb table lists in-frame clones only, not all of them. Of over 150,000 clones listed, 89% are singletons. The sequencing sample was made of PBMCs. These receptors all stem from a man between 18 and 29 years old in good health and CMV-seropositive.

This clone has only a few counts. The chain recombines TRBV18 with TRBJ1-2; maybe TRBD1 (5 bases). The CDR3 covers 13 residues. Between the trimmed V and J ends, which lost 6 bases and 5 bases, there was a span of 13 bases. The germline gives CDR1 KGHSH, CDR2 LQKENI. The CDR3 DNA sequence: TGTGCCAGCTCGCCGGACAACGTGTATGGCTACACCTTC. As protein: CASSPDNVYGYTF.

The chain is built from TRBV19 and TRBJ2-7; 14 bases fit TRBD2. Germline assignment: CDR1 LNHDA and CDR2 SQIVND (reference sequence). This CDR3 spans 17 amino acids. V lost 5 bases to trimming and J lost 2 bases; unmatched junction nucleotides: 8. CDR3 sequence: CASSLGGLAGGPYEQYF. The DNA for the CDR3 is TGTGCCAGTAGTTTGGGAGGACTAGCGGGAGGTCCCTACGAGCAGTACTTC.

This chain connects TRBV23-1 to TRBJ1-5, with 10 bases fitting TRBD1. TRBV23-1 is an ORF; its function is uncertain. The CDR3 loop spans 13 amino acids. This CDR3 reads CARQGQGQWRGHF. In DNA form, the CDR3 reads TGCGCTAGGCAGGGACAGGGGCAATGGCGTGGGCATTTT.

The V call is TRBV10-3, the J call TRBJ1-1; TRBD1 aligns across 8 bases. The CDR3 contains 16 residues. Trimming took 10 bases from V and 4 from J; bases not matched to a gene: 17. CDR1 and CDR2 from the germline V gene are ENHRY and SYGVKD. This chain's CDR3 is CASLKGQVDLGTEAFF. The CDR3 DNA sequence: TGTGCCAGTCTTAAGGGACAGGTCGATTTAGGCACTGAAGCTTTCTTT.

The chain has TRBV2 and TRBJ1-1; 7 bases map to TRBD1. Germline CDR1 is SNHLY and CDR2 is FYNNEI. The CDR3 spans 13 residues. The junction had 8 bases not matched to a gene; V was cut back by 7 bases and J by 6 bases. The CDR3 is CASTTGQFSEAFF. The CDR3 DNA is TGTGCCAGCACCACGGGACAGTTCTCTGAAGCTTTCTTT.

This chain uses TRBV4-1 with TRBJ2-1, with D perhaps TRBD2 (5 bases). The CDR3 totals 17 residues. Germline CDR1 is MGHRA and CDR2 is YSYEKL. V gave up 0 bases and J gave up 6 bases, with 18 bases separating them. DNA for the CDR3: TGCGCCAGCAGCCAAGATTTTAGTAGCGCGAGTACCAATGAGCAGTTCTTC. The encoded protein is CASSQDFSSASTNEQFF.

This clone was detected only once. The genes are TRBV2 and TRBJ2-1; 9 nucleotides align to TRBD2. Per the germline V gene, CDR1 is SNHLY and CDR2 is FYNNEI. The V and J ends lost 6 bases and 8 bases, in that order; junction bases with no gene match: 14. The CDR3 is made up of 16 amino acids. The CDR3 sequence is CASRGTSGPWSDEQFF. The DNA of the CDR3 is TGTGCCAGCAGGGGAACTAGCGGGCCCTGGAGCGATGAGCAGTTCTTC. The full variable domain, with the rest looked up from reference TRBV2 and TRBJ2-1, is EPEVTQTPSHQVTQMGQEVILRCVPISNHLYFYWYRQILGQKVEFLVSFYNNEISEKSEIFDDQFSVERPDGSNFTLKIRSTKLEDSAMYFCASRGTSGPWSDEQFFGPGTRLTVL.

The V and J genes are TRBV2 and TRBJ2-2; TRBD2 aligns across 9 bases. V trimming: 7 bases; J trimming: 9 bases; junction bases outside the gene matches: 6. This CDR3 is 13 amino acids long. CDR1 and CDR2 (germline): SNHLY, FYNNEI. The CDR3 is CASKEREVRELFF. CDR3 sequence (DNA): TGTGCCAGCAAAGAGCGGGAGGTCAGGGAGCTGTTTTTT.

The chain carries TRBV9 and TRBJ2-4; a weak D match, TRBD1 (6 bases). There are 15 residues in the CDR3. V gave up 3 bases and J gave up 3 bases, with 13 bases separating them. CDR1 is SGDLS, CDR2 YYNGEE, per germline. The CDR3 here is CASSADRPGKNIQYF. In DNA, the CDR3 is TGTGCCAGCAGCGCAGACAGGCCCGGCAAAAACATTCAGTACTTC. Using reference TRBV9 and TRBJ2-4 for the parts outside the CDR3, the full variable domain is DSGVTQTPKHLITATGQRVTLRCSPRSGDLSVYWYQQSLDQGLQFLIQYYNGEERAKGNILERFSAQQFPDLHSELNLSSLELGDSALYFCASSADRPGKNIQYFGAGTRLSVL.

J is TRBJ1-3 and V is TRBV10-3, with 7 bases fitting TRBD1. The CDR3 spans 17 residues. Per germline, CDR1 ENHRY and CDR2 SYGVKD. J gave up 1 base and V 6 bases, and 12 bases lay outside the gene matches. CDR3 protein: CAIRVPTGAGSGNTIYF. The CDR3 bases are TGTGCCATCAGGGTCCCAACAGGGGCTGGGTCTGGAAACACCATATATTTT.

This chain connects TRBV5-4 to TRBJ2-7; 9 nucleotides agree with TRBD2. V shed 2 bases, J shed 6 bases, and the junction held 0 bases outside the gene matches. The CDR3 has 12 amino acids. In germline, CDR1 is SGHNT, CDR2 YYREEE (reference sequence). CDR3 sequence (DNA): TGTGCCAGCAGCTTTAGCGGGGGCGAGCAGTACTTC. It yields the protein CASSFSGGEQYF.

The CDR3 DNA reads TGCGCCAGCAGCTCGGGACAGACCTCTGGGGCCAACGTCCTGACTTTC. Translated, it gives CASSSGQTSGANVLTF. The J gene is TRBJ2-6, the V gene TRBV5-1; TRBD1 matches 7 bases. The CDR3 contains 16 residues. Looked up from germline, CDR1 is SGHRS and CDR2 is YFSETQ. Unmatched junction bases numbered 3, after V lost 3 bases and J lost 0 bases.

CDR3 DNA: TGTGCCAGCAGCCGTAGCGGGAGTTCCAAAAACATTCAGTACTTC. It codes for CASSRSGSSKNIQYF. The chain employs TRBV28 and TRBJ2-4; 9 bases align to TRBD2. In germline, CDR1 is MDHEN, CDR2 SYDVKM. This CDR3 region has 15 residues. Trimming at V came to 6 bases and at J to 2 bases, leaving 5 bases not matched to a gene.

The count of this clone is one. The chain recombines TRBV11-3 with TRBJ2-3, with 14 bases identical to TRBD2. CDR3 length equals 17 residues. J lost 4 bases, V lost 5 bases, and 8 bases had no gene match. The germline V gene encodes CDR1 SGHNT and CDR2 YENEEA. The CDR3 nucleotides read TGTGCCAGCAGCCCTGGACTAGCGGGAGGCGGGTCAGATACGCAGTATTTT. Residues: CASSPGLAGGGSDTQYF.

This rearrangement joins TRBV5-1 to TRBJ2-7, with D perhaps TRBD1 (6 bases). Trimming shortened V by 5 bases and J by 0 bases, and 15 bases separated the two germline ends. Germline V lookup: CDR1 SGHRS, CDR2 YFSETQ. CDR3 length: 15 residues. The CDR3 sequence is CASRGNRDNSYEQYF. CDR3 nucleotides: TGCGCCAGCAGGGGGAACCGGGACAACTCCTACGAGCAGTACTTC.

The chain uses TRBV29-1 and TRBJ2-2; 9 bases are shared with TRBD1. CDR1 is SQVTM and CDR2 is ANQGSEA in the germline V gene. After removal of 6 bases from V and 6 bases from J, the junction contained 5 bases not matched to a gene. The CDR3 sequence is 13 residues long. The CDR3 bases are TGCAGCGTGGGACAGGGTCGGGCCGGGGAGCTGTTTTTT. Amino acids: CSVGQGRAGELFF.

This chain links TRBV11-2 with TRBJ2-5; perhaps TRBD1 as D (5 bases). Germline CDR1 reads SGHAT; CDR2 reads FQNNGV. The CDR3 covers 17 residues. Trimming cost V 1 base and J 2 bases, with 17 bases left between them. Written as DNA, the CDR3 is TGTGCCAGCAGCTTAGGGGCACTCCTAGGGGCTCAAGAGACCCAGTACTTC. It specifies CASSLGALLGAQETQYF. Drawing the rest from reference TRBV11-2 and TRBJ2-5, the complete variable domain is EAGVAQSPRYKIIEKRQSVAFWCNPISGHATLYWYQQILGQGPKLLIQFQNNGVVDDSQLPKDRFSAERLKGVDSTLKIQPAKLEDSAVYLCASSLGALLGAQETQYFGPGTRLLVL.

The CDR3 region is CASSLGQGANTDTQYF. Written as DNA, the CDR3 is TGCGCCAGCAGCCTGGGACAGGGGGCAAACACAGATACGCAGTATTTT. V and J are TRBV5-1 and TRBJ2-3, with TRBD1 matching over 12 bases. The germline V gene encodes CDR1 SGHRS and CDR2 YFSETQ. This CDR3 is 16 amino acids long. J was trimmed by 2 bases and V by 4 bases; bases with no gene match: 5.

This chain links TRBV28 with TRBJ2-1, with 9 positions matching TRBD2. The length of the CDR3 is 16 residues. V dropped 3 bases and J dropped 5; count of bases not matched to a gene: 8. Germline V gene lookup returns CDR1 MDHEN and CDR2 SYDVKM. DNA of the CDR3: TGTGCCAGCAGTTTTGAGACTAGCGGAGTGGACAATGAGCAGTTCTTC. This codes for CASSFETSGVDNEQFF.

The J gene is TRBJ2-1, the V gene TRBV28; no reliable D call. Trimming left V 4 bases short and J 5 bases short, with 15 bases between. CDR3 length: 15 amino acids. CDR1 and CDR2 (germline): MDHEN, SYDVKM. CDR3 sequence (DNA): TGTGCCAGCAGTTATCGAGGCTTTAGGCACAATGAGCAGTTCTTC. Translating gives CASSYRGFRHNEQFF.

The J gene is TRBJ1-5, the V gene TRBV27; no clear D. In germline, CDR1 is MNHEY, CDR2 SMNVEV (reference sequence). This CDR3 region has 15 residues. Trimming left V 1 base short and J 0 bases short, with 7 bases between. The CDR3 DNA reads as TGTGCCAGCAGTTTATGGGCAGATAGCAATCAGCCCCAGCATTTT. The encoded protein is CASSLWADSNQPQHF.